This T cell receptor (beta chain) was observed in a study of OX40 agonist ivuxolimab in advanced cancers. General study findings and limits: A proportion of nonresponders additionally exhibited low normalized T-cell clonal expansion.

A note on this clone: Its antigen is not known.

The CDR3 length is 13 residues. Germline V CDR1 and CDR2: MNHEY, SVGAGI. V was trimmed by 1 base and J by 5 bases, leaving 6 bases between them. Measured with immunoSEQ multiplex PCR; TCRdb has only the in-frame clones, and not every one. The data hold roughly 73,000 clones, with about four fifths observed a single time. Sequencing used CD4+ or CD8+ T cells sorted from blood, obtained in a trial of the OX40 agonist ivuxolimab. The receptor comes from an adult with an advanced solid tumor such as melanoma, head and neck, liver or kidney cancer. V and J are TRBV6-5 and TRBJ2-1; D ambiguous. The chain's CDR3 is CASSYWANNEQFF. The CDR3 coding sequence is TGTGCCAGCAGTTACTGGGCTAACAATGAGCAGTTCTTC.